This TCR beta chain was captured by sequencing in a study of blood T cell repertoires in COVID-19. Turning to the study itself: Italy, Spain and the United States were the sources of the convalescent and acute COVID-19 samples. T cells, B-cell-depleted T cells, or PBMCs provided the cDNA or gDNA that served as material.

The CDR3 runs to 15 residues. V was cut by 2 bases and J by 6 bases, with 15 bases left in between. Looked up from germline, CDR1 is SGDLS and CDR2 is YYNGEE. Source study methods: Amplifying reference gene primers gave estimates of nucleated cell counts. Libraries were prepared by immunoSEQ multiplex PCR; TCRdb keeps only in-frame clonotypes and omits some of them. V and J calls and clone size are those listed in that table; D and trimming were worked out from the DNA. The table shows 150,000 to 190,000 clones, with around 83% occurring only once. This receptor was obtained from a woman in her 50s with acute or convalescent COVID-19. Sequencing was carried out using peripheral blood. This chain uses TRBV9 with TRBJ2-1; D call uncertain. CDR3 residues: CASSVRAGSPNEQFF. CDR3 in DNA: TGTGCCAGCAGCGTCAGAGCAGGTTCCCCCAATGAGCAGTTCTTC.